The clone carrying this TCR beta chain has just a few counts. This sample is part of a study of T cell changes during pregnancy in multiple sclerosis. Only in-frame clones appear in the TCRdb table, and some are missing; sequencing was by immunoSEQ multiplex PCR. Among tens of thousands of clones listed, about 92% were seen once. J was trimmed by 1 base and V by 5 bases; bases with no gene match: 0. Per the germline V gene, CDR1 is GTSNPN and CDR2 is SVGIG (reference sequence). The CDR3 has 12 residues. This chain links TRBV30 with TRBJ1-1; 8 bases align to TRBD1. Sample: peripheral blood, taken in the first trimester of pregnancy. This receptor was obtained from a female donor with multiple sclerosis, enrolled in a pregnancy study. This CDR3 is CAWGQGNTEAFF. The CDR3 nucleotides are TGTGCCTGGGGACAGGGGAACACTGAAGCTTTCTTT.